Listed below are T cell receptor beta chains from one sample, sequenced in a study of response to subunit inactivated influenza vaccine. TCRdb reprocessed the RT-PCR reads with MiXCR, giving one entry per CDR3 protein. Here the sample spans some 600,000 distinct CDR3 sequences, roughly 15% being singletons. The sequences come from PBMCs from blood, collected 14 to 15 days before vaccination. The receptors here all came from a man aged 45-65 years who received an inactivated influenza vaccine. The CDR3 runs from the conserved cysteine through the conserved F or W. Fields, in order: V gene, CDR3 protein.

v_call: TRBV5-1; cdr3_aa: CASTPGQTYEQYF
v_call: TRBV7-9; cdr3_aa: CASTWGQSTEAFF
v_call: TRBV5-1; cdr3_aa: CASSSYGQVGTEAFF
v_call: TRBV21-1; cdr3_aa: CASSNTSYNEQFF
v_call: TRBV3-1; cdr3_aa: CASSQSRSAALIAGELFF
v_call: TRBV7-2; cdr3_aa: CASSDLWGPRSYEQYF
v_call: TRBV6-1; cdr3_aa: CASSRGTNWQAFF
v_call: TRBV20-1; cdr3_aa: CSAEATGVGQPQHF
v_call: TRBV29-1; cdr3_aa: CSHLGGQETQYF
v_call: TRBV12-3/TRBV12-4; cdr3_aa: CASSDGLYGYTF
v_call: TRBV4-3; cdr3_aa: CASSQATGGWSYGYTF
v_call: TRBV28; cdr3_aa: CASSETGRAYF
v_call: TRBV20-1; cdr3_aa: CSAWDLGYEQYF
v_call: TRBV12-3/TRBV12-4; cdr3_aa: CASGGRELFF
v_call: TRBV4-1; cdr3_aa: CASSPGLAGGTNTGELFF
v_call: TRBV5-8; cdr3_aa: CASSYRDRGTGELFF
v_call: TRBV11-3; cdr3_aa: CASSLVSHGTTKYNEQFF